The sequence of this T cell receptor beta chain was determined in a study of T cells in Graves' hyperthyroidism and ophthalmopathy. Study-level background: Blood was drawn when the patient was first diagnosed and still untreated.

The CDR3 regions of TCR beta were amplified from RNA transcripts. The TCR CDR3 was amplified in a first-round RT-PCR using the HTBI primer set. TCRdb processed the multiplex PCR reads anew with MiXCR; each CDR3 protein has one entry. The top ten hold about 14% of the sample, which has roughly 420,000 distinct CDR3 sequences, 15% to 17% seen once. Clinical symptoms, serum thyroxine, TRAb, thyroid ultrasound and orbital computed tomography established diagnosis. It was less than 13 ml of fresh peripheral blood that supplied the PBMCs. This CDR3 has 14 residues. CDR1 is MNHNS and CDR2 is SASEGT in the germline V gene. V was trimmed by 4 bases and J by 3 bases, leaving 10 bases between them. This clonotype was observed at least ten times.

This sequence joins TRBV6-1 and TRBJ2-1; D may be TRBD1 (6 bases). The sequence derives from a young woman with Graves' hyperthyroidism. Sequencing was carried out using blood. This CDR3 is CASSVTRGYNEQFF. The CDR3 nucleotides are TGTGCCAGCAGTGTAACCAGGGGCTACAATGAGCAGTTCTTC.